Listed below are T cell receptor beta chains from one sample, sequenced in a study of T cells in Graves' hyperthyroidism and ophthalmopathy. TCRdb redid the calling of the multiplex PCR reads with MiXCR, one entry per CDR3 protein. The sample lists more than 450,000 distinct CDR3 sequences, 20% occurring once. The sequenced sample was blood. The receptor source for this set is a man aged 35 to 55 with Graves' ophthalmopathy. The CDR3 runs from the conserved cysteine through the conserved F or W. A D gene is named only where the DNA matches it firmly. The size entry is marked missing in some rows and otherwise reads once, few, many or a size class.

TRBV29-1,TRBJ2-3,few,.,CSVVSWEQADTQYF,TGCAGCGTTGTAAGCTGGGAGCAGGCAGATACGCAGTATTTT
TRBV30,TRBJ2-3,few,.,CAWSGGFTDTQYF,TGTGCCTGGAGTGGCGGGTTCACAGATACGCAGTATTTT
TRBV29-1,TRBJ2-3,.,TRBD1,CSVDGDRGGSTDTQYF,TGCAGCGTTGACGGGGACAGGGGAGGTAGCACAGATACGCAGTATTTT
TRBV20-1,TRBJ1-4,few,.,CSASKVGTNEKLFF,TGCAGTGCATCAAAGGTCGGAACTAATGAAAAACTGTTTTTT
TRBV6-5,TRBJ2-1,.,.,CASSYVGDTFF,TGTGCCAGCAGTTATGTAGGGGACACGTTCTTC
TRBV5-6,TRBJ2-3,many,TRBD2,CASSSEVEKRGVTSTDTQYF,TGTGCCAGCAGCTCAGAGGTGGAAAAGCGGGGAGTAACTAGCACAGATACGCAGTATTTT
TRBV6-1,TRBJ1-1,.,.,CASNSVGEAFF,TGTGCCAGCAACTCGGTGGGTGAAGCTTTCTTT
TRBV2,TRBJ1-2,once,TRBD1,CASNTRTGYGYTF,TGTGCCAGCAATACGCGGACAGGGTATGGCTACACCTTC
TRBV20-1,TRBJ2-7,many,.,CSASGTPSYEQYF,TGCAGTGCTAGCGGGACCCCCTCCTACGAGCAGTACTTC
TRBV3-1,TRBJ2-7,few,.,CASSQGTDSQYF,TGTGCCAGCAGCCAAGGGACCGACTCGCAGTACTTC
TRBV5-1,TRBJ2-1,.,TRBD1,CASSFYSRTGTYNEQFF,TGCGCCAGCAGCTTCTATTCTAGGACAGGGACCTACAATGAGCAGTTCTTC
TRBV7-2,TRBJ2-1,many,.,CASSLAGSNNEQFF,TGTGCCAGCAGCTTAGCCGGGTCCAACAATGAGCAGTTCTTC
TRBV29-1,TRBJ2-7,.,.,CSVEDGSSYEQYF,TGCAGCGTTGAAGACGGTAGCTCCTACGAGCAGTACTTC
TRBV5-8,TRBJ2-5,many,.,CASSLGLVRETQYF,TGTGCCAGCAGCCTGGGGTTGGTAAGGGAGACCCAGTACTTC
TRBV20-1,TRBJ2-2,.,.,CSASSASETGELFF,TGCAGTGCGAGCTCTGCTTCGGAAACCGGGGAGCTGTTTTTT
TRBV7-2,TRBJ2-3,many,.,CASSLGGVPDTQYF,TGTGCCAGCAGCTTAGGGGGCGTCCCAGATACGCAGTATTTT
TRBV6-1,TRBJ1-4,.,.,CASSERWGPNEKLFF,TGTGCCAGCAGTGAACGTTGGGGTCCTAATGAAAAACTGTTTTTT
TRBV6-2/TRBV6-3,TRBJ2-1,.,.,CASSSGGGRDEQFF,TGTGCCAGCAGTTCCGGAGGGGGCCGCGATGAGCAGTTCTTC
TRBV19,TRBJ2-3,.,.,CASSISSGLADTQYF,TGTGCCAGTAGTATATCCTCGGGGTTGGCAGATACGCAGTATTTT
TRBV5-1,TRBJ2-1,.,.,CASTPGRPYNEQFF,TGCGCCAGCACCCCGGGACGACCCTACAATGAGCAGTTCTTC
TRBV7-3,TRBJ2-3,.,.,CASSWERGVTDTQYF,TGTGCCAGCAGCTGGGAAAGGGGGGTTACAGATACGCAGTATTTT
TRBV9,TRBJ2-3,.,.,CASRSEGIGTQYF,TGTGCCAGCAGGTCCGAGGGTATAGGTACGCAGTATTTT
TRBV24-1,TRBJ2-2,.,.,CATSDFHGELFF,TGTGCCACCAGTGATTTTCACGGGGAGCTGTTTTTT
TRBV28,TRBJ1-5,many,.,CASSFGQLNQPQHF,TGTGCCAGCAGTTTTGGGCAGCTCAATCAGCCCCAGCATTTT
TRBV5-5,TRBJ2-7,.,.,CASSFTSGLSYEQYF,TGTGCCAGCAGCTTTACTTCAGGACTTTCCTACGAGCAGTACTTC
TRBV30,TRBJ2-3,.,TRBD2,CAWGKTSGVSDTQYF,TGTGCCTGGGGGAAGACTAGCGGGGTATCAGATACGCAGTATTTT
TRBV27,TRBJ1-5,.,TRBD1,CASSQGTGIHQPQHF,TGTGCCAGCAGCCAAGGGACAGGGATTCATCAGCCCCAGCATTTT
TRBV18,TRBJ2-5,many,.,CASSPPAIQETQYF,TGTGCCAGCTCACCACCAGCGATACAAGAGACCCAGTACTTC
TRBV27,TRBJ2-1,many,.,CASKPGEAYNEQFF,TGTGCCAGCAAACCAGGGGAGGCCTACAATGAGCAGTTCTTC
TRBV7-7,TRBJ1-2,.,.,CASSLRALPANYGYTF,TGTGCTAGCAGCTTAAGGGCCCTCCCAGCTAACTATGGCTACACCTTC
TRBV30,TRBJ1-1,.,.,CAWSVNRSFRGFF,TGTGCCTGGAGTGTTAACAGGTCCTTCAGGGGTTTCTTT